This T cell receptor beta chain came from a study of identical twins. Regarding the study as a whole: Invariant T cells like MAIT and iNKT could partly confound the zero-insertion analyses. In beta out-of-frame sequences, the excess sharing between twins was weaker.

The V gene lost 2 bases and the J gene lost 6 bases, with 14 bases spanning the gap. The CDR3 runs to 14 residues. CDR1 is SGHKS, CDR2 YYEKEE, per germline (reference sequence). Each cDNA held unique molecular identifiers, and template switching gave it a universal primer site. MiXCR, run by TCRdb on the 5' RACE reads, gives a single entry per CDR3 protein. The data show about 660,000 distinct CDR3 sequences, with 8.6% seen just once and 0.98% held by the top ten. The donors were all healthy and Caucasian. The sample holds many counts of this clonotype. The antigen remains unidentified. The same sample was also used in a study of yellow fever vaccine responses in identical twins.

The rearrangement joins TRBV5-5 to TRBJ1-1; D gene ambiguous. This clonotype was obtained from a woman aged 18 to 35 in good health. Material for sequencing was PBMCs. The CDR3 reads CASSLPGEGAEAFF. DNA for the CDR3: TGTGCCAGCAGCTTACCGGGAGAGGGAGCTGAAGCTTTCTTT. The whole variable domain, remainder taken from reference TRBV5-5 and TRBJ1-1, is DAGVTQSPTHLIKTRGQQVTLRCSPISGHKSVSWYQQVLGQGPQFIFQYYEKEERGRGNFPDRFSARQFPNYSSELNVNALLLGDSALYLCASSLPGEGAEAFFGQGTRLTVV.